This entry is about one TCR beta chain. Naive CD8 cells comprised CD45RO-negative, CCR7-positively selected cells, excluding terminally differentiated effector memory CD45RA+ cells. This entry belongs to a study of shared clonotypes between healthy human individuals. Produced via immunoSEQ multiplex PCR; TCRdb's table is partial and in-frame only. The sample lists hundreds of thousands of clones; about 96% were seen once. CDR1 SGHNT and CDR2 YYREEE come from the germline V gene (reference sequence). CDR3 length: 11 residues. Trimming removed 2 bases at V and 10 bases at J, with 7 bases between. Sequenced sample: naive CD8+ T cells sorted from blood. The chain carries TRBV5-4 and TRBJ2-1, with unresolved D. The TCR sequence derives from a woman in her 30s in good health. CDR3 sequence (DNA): TGTGCCAGCAGCTTCACAAAGGAGCAGTTCTTC. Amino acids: CASSFTKEQFF.